Sequencing of this T cell receptor (beta chain) was carried out in a study of long-term antiretroviral therapy in people with HIV. The V gene's germline CDR1 is MNHEY and CDR2 SVGAGI. This CDR3 is 13 amino acids long. V dropped 0 bases and J dropped 5 bases, with 7 bases sitting between them. Overall study findings and caveats: Diversity remained lower than transplant donor controls, even though it increased after ART. At every time point, clones expanded before ART dominated the repertoire.

Survey-level immunoSEQ v3.0 assays were run. Sequencing was performed with immunoSEQ multiplex PCR; in TCRdb, only in-frame clones are kept and a portion is missing. The sample lists 10,000 or so clones; around four fifths were seen once. Concerning this clone itself: What it recognizes is unknown.

The V gene is TRBV6-5, the J gene TRBJ1-2, with unresolved D. The sample here was unsorted PBMCs, taken 0.7 years after starting antiretroviral therapy. The TCR comes from a man aged 40-49 years with HIV. CDR3 amino acids: CASSYSRAYGYTF. DNA for the CDR3: TGTGCCAGCAGTTACTCGAGGGCTTATGGCTACACCTTC.